The entry that follows covers one T cell receptor (beta chain) sequence. The antigen remains undetermined. The record originates from a study of shared clonotypes between healthy human individuals. About the study: Researchers drew samples from a couple of women and three men aged 18 to 49. Study-wide findings and caveats: Approximately 4.6% of naive CD4 clonotypes were common to a handful of donors.

Trimming shortened V by 5 bases and J by 4 bases, and 12 bases separated the two germline ends. The germline CDR1 and CDR2 sequences are SQVTM and ANQGSEA. The CDR3 has 12 residues. Sequencing used immunoSEQ multiplex PCR; TCRdb keeps in-frame clones, though not all of them. The top ten hold roughly 1.7% of the sample, which has about 2,100,000 clones, roughly 91% seen once. Naive CD8 cells lacked CD45RO, underwent positive selection for CCR7 and left out terminally differentiated effector memory CD45RA+ cells. The clonotype was recovered from a young man in good health. Some clones in this sample may be carry-over from other donors' samples. The chain joins TRBV29-1 to TRBJ2-7; D ambiguous. Sequenced sample: naive CD8+ T cells from PBMCs. The CDR3 nucleotides are TGCAGCGTTAGCGAAGAAGAATACGAGCAGTACTTC. As protein: CSVSEEEYEQYF.